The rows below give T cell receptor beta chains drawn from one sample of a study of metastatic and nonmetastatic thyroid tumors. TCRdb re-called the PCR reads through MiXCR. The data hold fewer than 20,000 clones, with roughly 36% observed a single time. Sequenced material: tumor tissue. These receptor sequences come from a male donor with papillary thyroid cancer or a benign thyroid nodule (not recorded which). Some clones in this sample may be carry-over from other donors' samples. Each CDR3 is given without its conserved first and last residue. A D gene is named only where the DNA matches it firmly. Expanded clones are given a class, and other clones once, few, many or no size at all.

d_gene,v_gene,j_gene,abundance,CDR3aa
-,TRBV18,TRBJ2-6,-,ASSWGSGANVLT
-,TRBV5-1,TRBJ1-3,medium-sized,ASSLDFRNTIY
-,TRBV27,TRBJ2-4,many,ASSKQGLAKNIQY
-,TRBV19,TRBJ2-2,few,ASKSSKAVELF
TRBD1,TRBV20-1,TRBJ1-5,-,SARSTGGNQPQH
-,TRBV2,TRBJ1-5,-,ASSWGEGEPKH
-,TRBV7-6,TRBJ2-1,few,ASSGPGQQF
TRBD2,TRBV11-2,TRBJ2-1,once,ASSLDGGLAGVGEQF
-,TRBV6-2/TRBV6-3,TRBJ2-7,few,ASSSSVQDPYEQY
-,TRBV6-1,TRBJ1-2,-,ASSDEGYGYT
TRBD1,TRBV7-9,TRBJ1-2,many,ASSLATGNGYT
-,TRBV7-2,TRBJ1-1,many,ATLGGANTEAF
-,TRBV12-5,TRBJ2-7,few,ASGPSDSAPSYEQY
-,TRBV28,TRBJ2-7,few,ASSSTTSWKRVTYEQY
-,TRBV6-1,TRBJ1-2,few,ASSVSPGAYGYT
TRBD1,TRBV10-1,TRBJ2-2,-,ASKDRDTGELF
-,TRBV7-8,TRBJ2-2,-,ASSLWDAGELF